This record concerns one T cell receptor beta chain sequence. What antigen it recognizes has not been identified. An approximately 2.5 ml peripheral blood sample was drawn into PAXgene tubes per donor and stored at -80°C. Without T cell sorting, total RNA was isolated from whole blood using the PAXgene blood miRNA kit on an automated QIAcube. Peripheral blood from monozygotic twin pairs, either concordant or discordant for inflammatory bowel disease, underwent deep TCRalpha and TCRbeta repertoire profiling that used unique molecular barcoding. Smoking habits were recorded for all twin pairs, and individuals were classified as current, former or never smokers. The data stem from a study of monozygotic twins with inflammatory bowel disease (dated by TCRdb to 2018 to 2020). About the study as a whole: A total of approximately 28 monozygotic twin pairs were included in the full study, comprising nine German pairs (four IBD-concordant, five IBD-discordant) and 19 IBD-discordant Danish pairs. The search for disease-associated traits relied mainly on comparing, within discordant pairs, IBD patients with their genetically identical healthy co-twins. Each individual had, on average, about 151 000 unique TCRalpha sequences and 181 000 unique TCRbeta sequences available for analysis.

Including the terminal cysteine and phenylalanine, the CDR3 comprises 16 residues. The DNA sequence is not available. Reading the germline V gene gives CDR1 SGHRS and CDR2 YFSETQ. Library prep was done by 5' RACE. Preparation of each TCR library used about 4,000 ng of total RNA. For each sample, cDNA synthesis was carried out in eight separate reactions using SMARTScribe reverse transcriptase. During cDNA synthesis, unique molecular identifiers containing a 6-nucleotide sample barcode were introduced by template switching. TCRalpha and TCRbeta cDNA was amplified in two nested PCRs of approximately 17 and 9 cycles, and bead purification was carried out after each PCR. Before amplification, cDNA was treated with uracil DNA-glycosylase and purified using the QIAquick PCR purification kit. The second PCR was the step at which Illumina TruSeq-compatible adapters and sample-specific barcodes were added. TapeStation and Qubit were used to check library quality and concentration, and 5 ng of each library was pooled. Sequencing of pooled libraries was carried out on an Illumina HiSeq2500 single-index Rapid Run using 2 x 100 bp reads and custom sequencing primers. Per the authors' processing: MiGEC version 1.2.6 was used for UMI-based consensus assembly, which corrected PCR and sequencing errors. MiXCR version 2.1.1 handled V(D)J alignment, clonotype assembly and CDR3 extraction. Normalisation of gene usage, clonotype sharing and MAIT/NKT TCR abundance was achieved by analysing the top 1000, 10 000 and 20 000 clonotypes per sample. Diversity was computed as the inverse Simpson index with the vegan R package after downsampling to 27 000 UMIs. Paired Mann-Whitney U tests on discordant twin pairs were used, with Benjamini-Hochberg multiple-testing correction. The reads underwent TCRdb reprocessing, giving one record for each CDR3 protein sequence and no DNA. The V and J calls, along with clone size, are taken from TCRdb and not from the paper's own processing. The table for this sample records about 210,000 distinct CDR3 sequences. The top ten clonotypes cover under 8.5% of the sample.

The investigation overall reported the following: Repertoire similarity did not differ between concordant and discordant twins, which could be due to limited statistical power. The analysis was unable to tell apart different T cell subtypes. Compared with healthy twins, IBD patients shared fewer clonotypes with other individuals, and the difference was most pronounced in patients with signs of disease activity. IBD patients had lower TCRbeta repertoire diversity, measured by the inverse Simpson index, than their healthy co-twins. Differing immunosuppressive treatments among patients may have added background noise and inter-individual variability to the repertoires. The results gave no support for a single strong signal or clonotype linked to IBD.

The rearranged segments are TRBV5-1 and TRBJ1-2; the TCRdb D gene call, TRBD1, has no DNA to confirm it. This receptor was obtained from a human donor with ulcerative colitis or Crohn's disease, or a healthy co-twin of an affected twin (not recorded which). The specimen sequenced was blood. The CDR3 sequence is CASSLDPDRVGYGYTF.